This T cell receptor beta chain was obtained from a study of blood T cell repertoires in COVID-19 (dated by TCRdb to between 2020 and 2021). About the investigation overall: Samples covering the acute and convalescent phases of COVID-19 were provided by collaborators in the United States, Italy and Spain. The material from the prospective study consisted of cDNA or gDNA derived from T cells, B-cell-depleted T cells, or PBMCs. Subjects who had been exposed to COVID-19, were actively infected with it, or had recovered from it provided the deeply sampled blood TCRbeta repertoires that made up the dataset. A freely available public database, intended as a resource for researchers studying the immune response to SARS-CoV-2, is where the repertoires were released. Samples came from the ongoing ImmuneRACE study (first 160 participants) plus 1,254 subjects from 6 global collaborators. A de-identified subject ID, COVID-19 status, age in years and sex were almost always included in the sample metadata. Where available, HLA class I and class II types were taken from metadata supplied by the sample provider and were not determined by assay-based typing.

As for this clone: Its recognized antigen is unknown. No base qualities exist here, and no much larger clone lies one base off it.

The immunoSEQ Assay, a bias-controlled multiplex PCR, was used to amplify TCRbeta CDR3 regions from genomic DNA. From the authors' description of their analysis: The number of nucleated cells in each sample was estimated from the amplification of reference gene primers within the assay. To quantify the absolute abundance of each unique TCRbeta CDR3 rearrangement, sequence reads were collapsed and filtered. For each sample, productive Simpson clonality was calculated as the square root of Simpson's diversity index over productive rearrangements. TCRdb limited this immuneACCESS table to in-frame rearrangements with V and J called. A share of clones is missing; checked studies link under half to unresolved V genes, and the rest is unexplained. V and J calls and clone size are as listed in that table; D and trimming were resolved from the DNA. Counted in this sample were over 200,000 clones; about 88% of them appeared once. Clones ranked in the top ten supply less than 3.5% of the sample.

Study-level results and caveats: The amount of clinical and demographic metadata varied by source and participant and was provided uncurated.

The collaborating institutions used their own protocols to collect whole blood in K2EDTA tubes. Collaborator samples were shipped for TCRbeta analysis as frozen whole blood, isolated PBMCs, or DNA extracted from either sample type. Sequencing was done on a sample of peripheral blood. The receptor's source is a woman aged 60 to 75 with acute or convalescent COVID-19.

The sequenced DNA: TGTGCCAGCTCACCACAGACTCTCTTGAACACTGAAGCTTTCTTT. This sequence encodes CASSPQTLLNTEAFF. The chain uses TRBV18 and TRBJ1-1; no D gene can be assigned with confidence. V is cut by 1 base and J by 0 bases, and the space between the germline ends is 9 bases. The CDR3 contains 15 residues, cysteine and phenylalanine counted. The read is trimmed to its CDR3 DNA, 45 bases read in frame from base 1. Reading the germline V gene gives CDR1 KGHSH and CDR2 LQKENI.